The following is a TCR beta chain sequence with its context. Every participating donor contributed 8.5 to 10 milliliters of peripheral blood through a draw. This CDR3 is 13 amino acids long. Germline-derived CDR1 and CDR2 are MNHEY and SVGEGT. Trimming took off 1 base at V and 0 bases at J, with 3 bases between the two ends. Primers used in a second PCR of roughly 6 to 12 cycles were a sample-barcoded 5' primer and a J-beta primer mix. In TCRdb, the 5' RACE reads were re-called with MiXCR into one record per CDR3 protein. The table records around 700,000 distinct CDR3 sequences, more than 20% of them present only once. The record originates from a study of blood T cells in healthy people across ages. The data also belong to a second study, concerning T cells of mothers and their children. That study reports: Several million TCR beta reads per child versus over 10 million per mother.

J is TRBJ1-1 and V is TRBV6-2 or TRBV6-3; D call uncertain. This receptor was identified in a boy younger than 18 in good health. Sequencing was performed on blood. The DNA of the CDR3 is TGTGCCAGCAGTTACTGGGTGAACACTGAAGCTTTCTTT. Translation gives CASSYWVNTEAFF.